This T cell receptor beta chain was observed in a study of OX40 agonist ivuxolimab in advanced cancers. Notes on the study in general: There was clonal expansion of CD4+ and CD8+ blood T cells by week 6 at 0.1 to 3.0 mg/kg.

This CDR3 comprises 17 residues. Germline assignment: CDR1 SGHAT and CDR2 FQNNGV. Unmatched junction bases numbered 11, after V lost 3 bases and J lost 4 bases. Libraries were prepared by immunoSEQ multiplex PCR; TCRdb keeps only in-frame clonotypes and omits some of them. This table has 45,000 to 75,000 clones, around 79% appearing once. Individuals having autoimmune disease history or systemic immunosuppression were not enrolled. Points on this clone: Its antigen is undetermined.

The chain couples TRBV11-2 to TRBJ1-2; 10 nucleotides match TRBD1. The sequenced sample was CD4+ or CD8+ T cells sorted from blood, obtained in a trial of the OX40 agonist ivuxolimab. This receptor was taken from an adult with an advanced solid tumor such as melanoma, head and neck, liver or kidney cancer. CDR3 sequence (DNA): TGTGCCAGCAGCTTCGGCCCTCGGGACAGGGGACTCTATGGCTACACCTTC. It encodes CASSFGPRDRGLYGYTF.